The rows below give T cell receptor beta chains drawn from one sample of a study of shared clonotypes between healthy human individuals. Assay used: immunoSEQ multiplex PCR; TCRdb lists only in-frame clones, some missing. The table includes roughly 2,000,000 clones, about 94% detected once. The sequencing sample was made of naive CD8+ T cells sorted from blood. Every receptor here comes from a man younger than 35 in good health. The CDR3 runs from the conserved cysteine through the conserved F or W. Fields, in order: J gene, V gene, D gene, clone size, CDR3 DNA, CDR3 protein. D genes are given only for firm matches. Clone size is given for some rows only: seen once, a few or many times, or a class if the clone is expanded.

j_gene: TRBJ2-2
v_gene: TRBV13
d_gene: TRBD2
abundance: NA
CDR3nt: TGTGCCAGCAGCCCCAGCGGGGGGGGCACCGGGGAGCTGTTTTTT
CDR3aa: CASSPSGGGTGELFF

j_gene: TRBJ2-4
v_gene: TRBV30
d_gene: NA
abundance: NA
CDR3nt: TGTGCCTGGAGTGAAGGGAGTGGCATTCAGTACTTC
CDR3aa: CAWSEGSGIQYF

j_gene: TRBJ2-7
v_gene: TRBV6-1
d_gene: NA
abundance: NA
CDR3nt: TGTGCCAGCGGTGCGACGGGATCCTACGAGCAGTACTTC
CDR3aa: CASGATGSYEQYF

j_gene: TRBJ1-2
v_gene: TRBV4-1
d_gene: NA
abundance: NA
CDR3nt: TGCGCCAGCAGCCAAGATCAGGCAGCAGTCTATGGCTACACCTTC
CDR3aa: CASSQDQAAVYGYTF

j_gene: TRBJ1-1
v_gene: TRBV2
d_gene: NA
abundance: NA
CDR3nt: TGTGCCAGCAGTGAAGCGCTTGGTCAGGATGAAGCTTTCTTT
CDR3aa: CASSEALGQDEAFF

j_gene: TRBJ1-4
v_gene: TRBV19
d_gene: NA
abundance: NA
CDR3nt: TGTGCCAGTAGTATACTATTGGAGGCAACTAATGAAAAACTGTTTTTT
CDR3aa: CASSILLEATNEKLFF

j_gene: TRBJ2-5
v_gene: TRBV5-1
d_gene: NA
abundance: NA
CDR3nt: TGCGCCAGCAGCTTGGGGCTCGTCGAAGAGACCCAGTACTTC
CDR3aa: CASSLGLVEETQYF

j_gene: TRBJ1-5
v_gene: TRBV2
d_gene: TRBD1
abundance: NA
CDR3nt: TGTGCCAGCGGTGGGACAGGGGGCAATCAGCCCCAGCATTTT
CDR3aa: CASGGTGGNQPQHF

j_gene: TRBJ2-1
v_gene: TRBV6-4
d_gene: TRBD2
abundance: NA
CDR3nt: TGTGCCAGCAGGGGACTAGCCAATGAGCAGTTCTTC
CDR3aa: CASRGLANEQFF

j_gene: TRBJ1-2
v_gene: TRBV30
d_gene: NA
abundance: NA
CDR3nt: TGTGCCTGGAGTCGTGGGCCGTTAGCTAACTATGGCTACACCTTC
CDR3aa: CAWSRGPLANYGYTF

j_gene: TRBJ1-5
v_gene: TRBV7-8
d_gene: NA
abundance: NA
CDR3nt: TGTGCCAGCAGCTTAGCGCCTGGGGAAAATCAGCCCCAGCATTTT
CDR3aa: CASSLAPGENQPQHF

j_gene: TRBJ2-7
v_gene: TRBV15
d_gene: NA
abundance: NA
CDR3nt: TGTGCCACCAGCAGAGAGACGGTGGAGACCTACGAGCAGTACTTC
CDR3aa: CATSRETVETYEQYF

j_gene: TRBJ1-4
v_gene: TRBV5-5
d_gene: NA
abundance: NA
CDR3nt: TGTGCCAGCAGCTTGGGGACAAACTCTGAAAAACTGTTTTTT
CDR3aa: CASSLGTNSEKLFF

j_gene: TRBJ2-1
v_gene: TRBV6-1
d_gene: TRBD2
abundance: NA
CDR3nt: TGTGCCAGCCGGCTAGCGGGAGGGCCAGCCAATGAGCAGTTCTTC
CDR3aa: CASRLAGGPANEQFF

j_gene: TRBJ1-5
v_gene: TRBV6-1
d_gene: TRBD1
abundance: few
CDR3nt: TGTGCCAGCAGTGAAGGGACAGGGGCGTATAGCAATCAGCCCCAGCATTTT
CDR3aa: CASSEGTGAYSNQPQHF

j_gene: TRBJ2-2
v_gene: TRBV23-1
d_gene: NA
abundance: NA
CDR3nt: TGCGCCAGCAGTCGCTCCGCCTCCGGGACGCGAAAGGAGGAGGAGCTGTTTTTT
CDR3aa: CASSRSASGTRKEEELFF

j_gene: TRBJ1-1
v_gene: TRBV19
d_gene: NA
abundance: NA
CDR3nt: TGTGCCAGTAGTGAGATACCGGGCGCTGAAGCTTTCTTT
CDR3aa: CASSEIPGAEAFF

j_gene: TRBJ2-1
v_gene: TRBV7-9
d_gene: NA
abundance: NA
CDR3nt: TGTGCCAGCAGCCCTACGGTCTCCTACAATGAGCAGTTCTTC
CDR3aa: CASSPTVSYNEQFF

j_gene: TRBJ1-1
v_gene: TRBV11-2
d_gene: NA
abundance: NA
CDR3nt: TGTGCCAGCAGCTTAGCCTTTGATCCGAAAAACACTGAAGCTTTCTTT
CDR3aa: CASSLAFDPKNTEAFF

j_gene: TRBJ1-2
v_gene: TRBV30
d_gene: NA
abundance: NA
CDR3nt: TGTGCCTGGATTTTTTTTGACGGTGATTATGGCTACACCTTC
CDR3aa: CAWIFFDGDYGYTF

j_gene: TRBJ2-5
v_gene: TRBV19
d_gene: NA
abundance: once
CDR3nt: TGTGCCAGTGGAGCCGGGACTCCGACCGAGACCCAGTACTTC
CDR3aa: CASGAGTPTETQYF

j_gene: TRBJ2-7
v_gene: TRBV10-3
d_gene: TRBD1
abundance: NA
CDR3nt: TGTGCCATCAGTGAAGGGACAGCTAGCTCCTACGAGCAGTACTTC
CDR3aa: CAISEGTASSYEQYF

j_gene: TRBJ1-6
v_gene: TRBV6-1
d_gene: NA
abundance: NA
CDR3nt: TGTGCCAGCACCGATAATTCACCCCTCCACTTT
CDR3aa: CASTDNSPLHF

j_gene: TRBJ1-4
v_gene: TRBV10-2
d_gene: TRBD1
abundance: NA
CDR3nt: TGCGCCAGCAGAAGGGACAGGGTGTTCGAAAAACTGTTTTTT
CDR3aa: CASRRDRVFEKLFF

j_gene: TRBJ2-3
v_gene: TRBV12-5
d_gene: TRBD1
abundance: NA
CDR3nt: TGTGCTAGTGGCTGGGGACAGGGGGTTGCAGATACGCAGTATTTT
CDR3aa: CASGWGQGVADTQYF

j_gene: TRBJ2-7
v_gene: TRBV30
d_gene: NA
abundance: NA
CDR3nt: TGTGCCTGGAGTGAGTCGGGGGTCGAGCAGTACTTC
CDR3aa: CAWSESGVEQYF

j_gene: TRBJ2-7
v_gene: TRBV19
d_gene: NA
abundance: NA
CDR3nt: TGTGCCAGTAGCTTATACGGGACTCCTGACTACGAGCAGTACTTC
CDR3aa: CASSLYGTPDYEQYF

j_gene: TRBJ2-7
v_gene: TRBV27
d_gene: TRBD2
abundance: NA
CDR3nt: TGTGCCAGCAGTGCGCTGGCGGGGGGATCCTACGAGCAGTACTTC
CDR3aa: CASSALAGGSYEQYF

j_gene: TRBJ2-2
v_gene: TRBV7-9
d_gene: NA
abundance: once
CDR3nt: TGTGCCAGCAGCTTGAACGCCGGGACCCCGACTCCGGGGGAGCTGTTTTTT
CDR3aa: CASSLNAGTPTPGELFF

j_gene: TRBJ1-2
v_gene: TRBV5-8
d_gene: NA
abundance: NA
CDR3nt: TGTGCCAGCAGCTTGAGAGATGGCCCTACCTATGGCTACACCTTC
CDR3aa: CASSLRDGPTYGYTF

j_gene: TRBJ2-7
v_gene: TRBV7-9
d_gene: TRBD2
abundance: NA
CDR3nt: TGTGCCAGCAGCTCCAACCTAGCGGCGCTTAGGGAGCAGTACTTC
CDR3aa: CASSSNLAALREQYF

j_gene: TRBJ2-1
v_gene: TRBV19
d_gene: NA
abundance: NA
CDR3nt: TGTGCCAGTGGGACGGCCTACAATGAGCAGTTCTTC
CDR3aa: CASGTAYNEQFF

j_gene: TRBJ1-2
v_gene: TRBV4-3
d_gene: NA
abundance: NA
CDR3nt: TGCGCCAGCAGCCAAGATGGGGCTAGCGATGTCTATGGCTACACCTTC
CDR3aa: CASSQDGASDVYGYTF

j_gene: TRBJ2-5
v_gene: TRBV9
d_gene: NA
abundance: NA
CDR3nt: TGTGCCAGCAGCGTAGGATCAGGGAACCAAGAGACCCAGTACTTC
CDR3aa: CASSVGSGNQETQYF

j_gene: TRBJ2-1
v_gene: TRBV5-6
d_gene: TRBD2
abundance: once
CDR3nt: TGTGCCAGCAGCTTGAAGACTAGCGAGAGCTCCTACAATGAGCAGTTCTTC
CDR3aa: CASSLKTSESSYNEQFF

j_gene: TRBJ2-2
v_gene: TRBV19
d_gene: NA
abundance: NA
CDR3nt: TGTGCCAGTAGTATCGGGGGATTAACCGGGGAGCTGTTTTTT
CDR3aa: CASSIGGLTGELFF

j_gene: TRBJ1-4
v_gene: TRBV6-1
d_gene: TRBD1
abundance: NA
CDR3nt: TGTGCCAGCAGTGCCGGACAGGCTCTGTTTTTT
CDR3aa: CASSAGQALFF

j_gene: TRBJ2-7
v_gene: TRBV28
d_gene: NA
abundance: NA
CDR3nt: TGTGCCAGCAACCCGAGGGTTCTCCCCTACGAGCAGTACTTC
CDR3aa: CASNPRVLPYEQYF

j_gene: TRBJ2-7
v_gene: TRBV4-3
d_gene: TRBD2
abundance: NA
CDR3nt: TGCGCCAGCAGCCAATCTGCGACTAGCCTCTACGAGCAGTACTTC
CDR3aa: CASSQSATSLYEQYF

j_gene: TRBJ2-7
v_gene: TRBV11-2
d_gene: NA
abundance: NA
CDR3nt: TGTGCCAGCAGCCCGGACAGACCCTACGAGCAGTACTTC
CDR3aa: CASSPDRPYEQYF

j_gene: TRBJ2-2
v_gene: TRBV7-9
d_gene: TRBD1
abundance: NA
CDR3nt: TGTGCCAGCAGCTTACTCGGGACAGGGATCGGGGAGCTGTTTTTT
CDR3aa: CASSLLGTGIGELFF

j_gene: TRBJ1-2
v_gene: TRBV20-1
d_gene: NA
abundance: once
CDR3nt: TGCAGTGCCGCCCCCTATGGCTACACCTTC
CDR3aa: CSAAPYGYTF

j_gene: TRBJ2-7
v_gene: TRBV5-6
d_gene: NA
abundance: NA
CDR3nt: TGTGCCAGCAGCTTTCTAGCGAGCGACTACGAGCAGTACTTC
CDR3aa: CASSFLASDYEQYF

j_gene: TRBJ2-7
v_gene: TRBV27
d_gene: NA
abundance: NA
CDR3nt: TGTGCCAGCACCCCGGACAGACCCCCCTACGAGCAGTACTTC
CDR3aa: CASTPDRPPYEQYF

j_gene: TRBJ1-1
v_gene: TRBV28
d_gene: NA
abundance: NA
CDR3nt: TGTGCCAGCAGTATCCAGATGAACACTGAAGCTTTCTTT
CDR3aa: CASSIQMNTEAFF

j_gene: TRBJ2-7
v_gene: TRBV2
d_gene: NA
abundance: NA
CDR3nt: TGTGCCAGCAGTGAACCTAGCGACGAGCAGTACTTC
CDR3aa: CASSEPSDEQYF

j_gene: TRBJ1-3
v_gene: TRBV28
d_gene: NA
abundance: NA
CDR3nt: TGTGCCAGCAGTAGTCAAGACACCATATATTTT
CDR3aa: CASSSQDTIYF

j_gene: TRBJ2-7
v_gene: TRBV27
d_gene: TRBD2
abundance: NA
CDR3nt: TGTGCCAGCAGTTTCGCCGGACTAGCGGGGTCTCGCGAGCAGTACTTC
CDR3aa: CASSFAGLAGSREQYF

j_gene: TRBJ1-1
v_gene: TRBV30
d_gene: NA
abundance: NA
CDR3nt: TGTGCCTGGGACCGGGGGGCTAATACTGAAGCTTTCTTT
CDR3aa: CAWDRGANTEAFF

j_gene: TRBJ2-1
v_gene: TRBV19
d_gene: TRBD2
abundance: NA
CDR3nt: TGTGCCAGTAGTATAGGAGGTAGCGGGGGGGCCAAGGAGCAGTTCTTC
CDR3aa: CASSIGGSGGAKEQFF

j_gene: TRBJ2-1
v_gene: TRBV4-1
d_gene: TRBD2
abundance: NA
CDR3nt: TGCGCCAGCAGCCCCGAGTCGGGGGGGGATCTTAATGAGCAGTTCTTC
CDR3aa: CASSPESGGDLNEQFF

j_gene: TRBJ1-2
v_gene: TRBV27
d_gene: NA
abundance: NA
CDR3nt: TGTGCCAGCAGTTCGGACGGGTGGGGCTACACCTTC
CDR3aa: CASSSDGWGYTF

j_gene: TRBJ1-4
v_gene: TRBV9
d_gene: NA
abundance: NA
CDR3nt: TGTGCCAGCAGCGTAAGCGGGACTTCTAATGAAAAACTGTTTTTT
CDR3aa: CASSVSGTSNEKLFF

j_gene: TRBJ2-1
v_gene: TRBV6-1
d_gene: NA
abundance: NA
CDR3nt: TGTGCCAGCAGTGAAGAGAACAGCTACAATGAGCAGTTCTTC
CDR3aa: CASSEENSYNEQFF